This TCR beta chain is drawn from a study of spatial heterogeneity in lung cancer (dated by TCRdb to the late 2010s). For context, the study as a whole: Beta-chain transcripts were consistently detected in greater numbers than alpha-chain transcripts, which likely reflected higher beta-chain transcript abundance. In the raw uncorrected reads, each unique combination of TCR and UMI appeared more than ten times on average. In tumor regions, TCR transcript counts showed a strong correlation with a T cell transcriptional module score derived from matched bulk RNA-seq. TCR repertoire features were related to nonsynonymous mutation counts determined by whole-exome sequencing of tumor tissue. In non-small cell lung cancer, the study quantitatively compared TCR alpha and beta repertoires across several tumor regions, matched nontumor lung, and blood. Both alpha and beta chains were TCR-sequenced in samples taken at surgery, namely 220 tumor regions, fewer than 80 matched nontumor lung samples and approximately 58 PBMC samples.

Library preparation used 5' RACE. The listed sequencing device is NextSeq 500. The TCR library protocol attached a unique molecular identifier to each TCR cDNA molecule to allow correction of PCR and sequencing errors. From the authors' description of their analysis: Decombinator tools were used for TCR identification, UMI-based error correction and CDR3 extraction. TCRs above a frequency of 2 per 1,000, corresponding to the top 1% of the tumor frequency distribution, were defined as expanded. Expanded tumor TCRs were classed as regional if statistically deemed absent (corrected P<0.05) from at least one tumor region, otherwise ubiquitous. Rényi diversity was computed with the R vegan package after subsampling each repertoire 100 times to 5,000 TCRs. CDR3 similarity networks were constructed using string-kernel similarity of amino acid triplets, with links drawn between CDR3s whose pairwise similarity was above 0.82. TCRdb redid the processing of the public reads, applying fastp at Q25 and MiXCR, and retained in-frame beta chains. Rows are unified per CDR3 protein, each entry keeping the most common DNA and genes. TCRdb's processing, not the authors' own work, is the source of the V and J calls. Recorded for this sample are almost 7,000 distinct CDR3 sequences; roughly an eighth of them occurred a single time. The ten largest clones represent about 9.4% of the sample.

V is shortened by 2 bases, J by 4 bases, and the region joining them spans 5 bases. Based on the germline V gene, the CDR1 and CDR2 sequences are ENHRY and SYGVKD. The CDR3 contains 12 residues, cysteine and phenylalanine counted. The read is trimmed to its CDR3 DNA, 36 bases read in frame from base 1. This clonotype is medium-sized (0.01 to 0.1%) in its sample. Its antigen target is currently unknown. Base-call qualities are not available, and no considerably larger clone is one nucleotide away. With the library built for alpha chains, this beta chain is off target and its frequency is not meaningful. What the work shows at the level of the full study, not this receptor alone: Additional single-cell paired TCR alpha and beta sequencing was considered necessary to confirm, at a functional level, the hypothesis that regional TCRs recognize regional mutations. The number of expanded intratumoral alpha and beta TCRs correlated with the tumor nonsynonymous mutation count. Counts of ubiquitous and regional expanded TCRs were found to correlate with counts of ubiquitous and regional nonsynonymous mutations, respectively. TCR-seq coverage of tumor T cells was estimated to be only about 7% for alpha chains and approximately 12% for beta chains.

This specimen's time point label, interpreted: sample taken at primary tumor resection. Donors were some 67 patients with early-stage, untreated non-small cell lung cancer from the lung TRACERx cohort. For TCR sequencing, whole RNA was extracted from tumor and nontumor lung tissue, or from cryopreserved PBMC samples, and no cell sorting was done. A patient was chosen for TCR sequencing only when enough RNA was available from at least two tumor regions. Before selection, tumor and adjacent nontumor lung specimens were reviewed by a lung pathologist. The TCR was taken from a male donor with early-stage non-small cell lung cancer. The input for sequencing was lung tumor tissue, taken at surgery. In this chain, TRBV10-3 is recombined with TRBJ1-2; the D gene identity is not certain. The nucleotides are TGTGCCATCAGTGAGCCTGGCTATGGCTACACCTTC. Translated, it reads CAISEPGYGYTF.